The source of this T cell receptor beta chain is a study of cytomegalovirus exposure and HLA in healthy donors. This CDR3 spans 12 amino acids. Trimming cost V 7 bases and J 9 bases, with 13 bases left between them. Germline values: CDR1 SGHTA, CDR2 FQGNSA. Study conclusions and caveats: Some TCR beta chains (about 180 of them) were listed as cytomegalovirus-associated. A few chains tied to CMV proved CMV antigen-specific in vitro. Reportedly, diagnosis of cytomegalovirus status by the classifier showed high specificity and sensitivity.

Sequencing used immunoSEQ multiplex PCR; TCRdb keeps in-frame clones, though not all of them. The sample includes roughly 120,000 clones, around 94% seen only once; the top ten take approximately 1.3%. Donors came from a validation cohort of approximately 110 subjects, distinct from the first 666-subject cohort. Concerning this clone itself: Its antigen is as yet unknown.

This clonotype was sampled from a woman younger than 35 in good health and CMV-seronegative. The chain recombines TRBV7-2 with TRBJ2-4; D possibly corresponds to TRBD2 (6 bases). Material: PBMCs. The chain's CDR3 is CASNTDGSIQYF. The CDR3, as DNA: TGTGCCAGCAACACGGACGGGAGCATTCAGTACTTC.